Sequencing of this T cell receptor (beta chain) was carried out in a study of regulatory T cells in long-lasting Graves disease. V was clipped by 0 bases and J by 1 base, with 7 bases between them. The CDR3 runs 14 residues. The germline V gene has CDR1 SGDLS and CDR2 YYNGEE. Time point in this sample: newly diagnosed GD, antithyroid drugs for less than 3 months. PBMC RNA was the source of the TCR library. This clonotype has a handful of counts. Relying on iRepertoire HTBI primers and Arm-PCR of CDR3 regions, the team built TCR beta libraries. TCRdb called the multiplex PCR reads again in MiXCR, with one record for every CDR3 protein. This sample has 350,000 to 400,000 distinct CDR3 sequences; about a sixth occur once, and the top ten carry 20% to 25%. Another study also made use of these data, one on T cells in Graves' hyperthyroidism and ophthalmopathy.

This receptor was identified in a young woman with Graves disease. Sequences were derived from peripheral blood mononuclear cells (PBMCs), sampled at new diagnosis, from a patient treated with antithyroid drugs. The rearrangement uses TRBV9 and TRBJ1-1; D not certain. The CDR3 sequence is CASSVAPENTEAFF. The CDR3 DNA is TGTGCCAGCAGCGTAGCACCCGAGAACACTGAAGCTTTCTTT.